This T cell receptor (beta chain) comes out of a study of CXCR3-negative and CXCR3-positive naive CD8 T cells. Study results and caveats: Expression of CXCR3 was partially reduced after cryopreservation, and fresh PBMCs were used in most assays.

All TRB cDNA libraries came from 5' RACE performed with UMI labels. TCRdb reanalyzed the 5' RACE reads, giving one entry per CDR3 protein sequence and no DNA. The sample table includes about 38,000 distinct CDR3 sequences. CDR3 length equals 16 residues. Per germline, CDR1 SGHNT and CDR2 YYREEE (reference sequence). Worth noting for this clonotype: Its antigen is not known.

The clonotype was recovered from a human donor in good health. Some clones in this sample may be carry-over from other donors' samples. The genes are TRBV5-4 and TRBJ2-2; TCRdb's D call, TRBD1, is unchecked because there is no DNA. Sequenced: memory CD8+ T cells from blood. CDR3 region: CASSLIGPGNTGELFF.